This TCR beta chain was sequenced in a study of blood T cell repertoires in COVID-19. Source study methods: Reference gene primer amplification yielded estimated nucleated cell counts. Some clones are missing from TCRdb's copy, which holds only in-frame ones; the method was immunoSEQ multiplex PCR. V and J calls and clone size are as listed in that table; D and trimming were resolved from the DNA. The sample records under 300,000 clones, more than 75% being singletons. Those enrolled, adults aged roughly 18 to 90 years, came from 25 or so US areas. The V and J ends lost 0 bases and 6 bases, in that order; junction bases with no gene match: 8. CDR3 size: 15 residues. Germline V lookup: CDR1 SGHRS, CDR2 YFSETQ.

This sequence originates from a woman aged 55 to 70 in a cohort exposed to, infected with or recovered from COVID-19 (not recorded which). Input material: PBMCs or T cells enriched from blood (not recorded which). The J gene is TRBJ2-7, the V gene TRBV5-1; TRBD1 matches at 8 bases. The CDR3 nucleotides are TGCGCCAGCAGCTTGGGGACAGGGCCCCTCGTCGAGCAGTACTTC. This encodes CASSLGTGPLVEQYF.